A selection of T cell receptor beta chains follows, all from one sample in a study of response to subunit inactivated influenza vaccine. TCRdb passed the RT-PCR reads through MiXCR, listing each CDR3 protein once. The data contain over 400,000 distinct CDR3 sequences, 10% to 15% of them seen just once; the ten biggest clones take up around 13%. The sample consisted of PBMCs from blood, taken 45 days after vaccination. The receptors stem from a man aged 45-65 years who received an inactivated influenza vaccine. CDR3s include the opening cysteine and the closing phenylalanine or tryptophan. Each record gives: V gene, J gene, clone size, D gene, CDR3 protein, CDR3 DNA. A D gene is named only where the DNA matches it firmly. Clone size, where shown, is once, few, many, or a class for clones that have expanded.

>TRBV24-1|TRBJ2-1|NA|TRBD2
CATSDPSGRALGEQFF
TGTGCCACCAGTGACCCTAGCGGGAGGGCCCTCGGTGAGCAGTTCTTC
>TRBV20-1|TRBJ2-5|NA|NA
CSAPGTPEGQYF
TGCAGTGCCCCTGGGACTCCCGAGGGCCAGTACTTC
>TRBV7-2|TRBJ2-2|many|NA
CASSLSYTGELFF
TGTGCCAGCAGCCTATCATACACCGGGGAGCTGTTTTTT
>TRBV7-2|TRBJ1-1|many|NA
CASSFTVRRTNTEAFF
TGTGCCAGCAGCTTCACCGTCCGACGGACGAACACTGAAGCTTTCTTT
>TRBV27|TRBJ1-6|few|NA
CASNRDSGSPLHF
TGTGCCAGCAACCGGGACTCTGGTTCACCCCTCCACTTT
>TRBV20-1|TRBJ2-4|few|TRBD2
CSARDSGGLAKNIQYF
TGCAGTGCTAGAGATAGCGGGGGACTAGCCAAAAACATTCAGTACTTC
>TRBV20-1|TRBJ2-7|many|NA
CSARAPTVSYEQYF
TGCAGTGCTAGAGCCCCGACTGTCTCCTACGAGCAGTACTTC
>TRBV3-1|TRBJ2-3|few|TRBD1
CASSHRQGADTQYF
TGTGCCAGCAGCCATAGACAGGGGGCGGATACGCAGTATTTT
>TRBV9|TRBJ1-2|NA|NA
CASSVENTYYGYTF
TGTGCCAGCAGCGTAGAAAACACTTACTATGGCTACACCTTC
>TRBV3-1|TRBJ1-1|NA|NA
CASSQEVGRGPAFF
TGTGCCAGCAGCCAAGAGGTCGGAAGAGGGCCGGCTTTCTTT
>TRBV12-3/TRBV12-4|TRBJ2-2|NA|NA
CTSWGGRRIIANTGELFF
TGTACCAGCTGGGGGGGCAGGCGAATAATCGCGAACACCGGGGAGCTGTTTTTT
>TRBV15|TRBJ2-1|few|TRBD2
CATSPSGVSYNEQFF
TGTGCCACCAGCCCTAGCGGGGTCTCCTACAATGAGCAGTTCTTC
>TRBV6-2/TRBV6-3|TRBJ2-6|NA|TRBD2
CASSYSSTVATSGGSGANVLTF
TGTGCCAGCAGTTACTCGAGTACCGTCGCGACTAGCGGGGGCTCTGGGGCCAACGTCCTGACTTTC
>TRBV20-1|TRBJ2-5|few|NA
CSALRRNQETQYF
TGCAGTGCTCTTAGACGGAACCAAGAGACCCAGTACTTC
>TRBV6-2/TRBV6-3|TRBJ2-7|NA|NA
CASSYSYRTIGSYEQYF
TGTGCCAGCAGTTACTCATATCGGACTATCGGGAGTTACGAGCAGTACTTC
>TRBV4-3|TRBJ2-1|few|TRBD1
CASSQELPDRGGEGVEQFF
TGCGCCAGCAGCCAAGAACTGCCGGACAGGGGAGGCGAGGGGGTTGAGCAGTTCTTC
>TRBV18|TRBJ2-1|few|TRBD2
CASSPSRTRTYVEQFF
TGTGCCAGCTCACCATCGAGGACTAGGACTTACGTTGAGCAGTTCTTC
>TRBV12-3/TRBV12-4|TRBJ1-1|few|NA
CASSFWLGTEAFF
TGTGCCAGCAGTTTCTGGTTGGGGACTGAAGCTTTCTTT
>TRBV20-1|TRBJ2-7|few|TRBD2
CSAPGVAGVYEQYF
TGCAGTGCCCCCGGAGTAGCGGGAGTCTACGAGCAGTACTTC
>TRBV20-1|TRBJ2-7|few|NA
CSASLSQFYEQYF
TGCAGTGCTAGTCTGTCGCAGTTCTACGAGCAGTACTTC
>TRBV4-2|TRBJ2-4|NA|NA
CASSQVPGTTKNIQYF
TGTGCCAGCAGCCAAGTACCCGGGACCACCAAAAACATTCAGTACTTC
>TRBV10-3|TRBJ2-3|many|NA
CAISPTPGQGTDTQYF
TGTGCCATCAGTCCAACCCCGGGGCAGGGCACAGATACGCAGTATTTT
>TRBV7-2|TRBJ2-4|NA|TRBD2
CASSLAPGGGNIQYF
TGTGCCAGCAGCTTAGCGCCCGGGGGGGGAAACATTCAGTACTTC
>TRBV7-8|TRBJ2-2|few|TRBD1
CASSSSGTGRTGELFF
TGTGCCAGCAGCTCCTCCGGGACAGGGAGGACCGGGGAGCTGTTTTTT
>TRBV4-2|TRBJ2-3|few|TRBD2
CASSRRTSSTDTQYF
TGTGCCAGCAGCCGGAGGACTAGCAGCACAGATACGCAGTATTTT
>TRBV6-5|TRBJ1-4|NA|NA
CASSYSDSDEKLFF
TGTGCCAGCAGTTACTCGGACAGCGATGAAAAACTGTTTTTT
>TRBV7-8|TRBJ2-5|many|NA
CASSLGVLQGETQYF
TGTGCCAGCAGCTTAGGGGTACTTCAGGGGGAGACCCAGTACTTC
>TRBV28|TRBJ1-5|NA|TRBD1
CASSWLGQGRQPQHF
TGTGCCAGCAGTTGGTTGGGACAGGGCCGACAGCCCCAGCATTTT
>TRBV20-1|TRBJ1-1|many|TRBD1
CSAQGMNTEAFF
TGCAGTGCACAGGGGATGAACACTGAAGCTTTCTTT
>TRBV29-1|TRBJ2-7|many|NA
CSVQGSPTYEQYF
TGCAGCGTCCAGGGCAGTCCGACCTACGAGCAGTACTTC
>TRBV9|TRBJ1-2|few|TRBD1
CASTPPYGDRVGYTF
TGTGCCAGCACCCCCCCGTATGGGGACAGGGTTGGCTACACCTTC
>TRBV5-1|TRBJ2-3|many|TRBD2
CASSSSGRVTDTQYF
TGCGCCAGCAGCTCTAGCGGGAGGGTCACAGATACGCAGTATTTT
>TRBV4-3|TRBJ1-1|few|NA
CASSQVLHDTEAFF
TGCGCCAGCAGCCAAGTACTCCACGACACTGAAGCTTTCTTT
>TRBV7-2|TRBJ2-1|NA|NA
CASSLVWLSSYNEQFF
TGTGCCAGCAGCTTAGTTTGGCTAAGCTCCTACAATGAGCAGTTCTTC
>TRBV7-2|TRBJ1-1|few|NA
CASSLVGTSFSAEAFF
TGTGCCAGCAGCTTAGTTGGCACTAGTTTCTCAGCTGAAGCTTTCTTT
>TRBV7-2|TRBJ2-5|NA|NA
CASSPQTETQYF
TGTGCCAGCAGCCCGCAGACCGAGACCCAGTACTTC
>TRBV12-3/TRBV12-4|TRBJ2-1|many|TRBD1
CASSFTGGTYNEQFF
TGTGCCAGCAGTTTTACAGGGGGGACCTACAATGAGCAGTTCTTC
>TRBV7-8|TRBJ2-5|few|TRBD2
CASSGLAEFQETQYF
TGTGCCAGCAGTGGGCTAGCGGAGTTCCAAGAGACCCAGTACTTC
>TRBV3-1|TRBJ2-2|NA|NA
CASSHHGSNTGELFF
TGTGCCAGCAGCCACCATGGCTCCAACACCGGGGAGCTGTTTTTT
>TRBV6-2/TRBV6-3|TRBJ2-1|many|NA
CASGEIDSEQFF
TGTGCCTCGGGGGAGATTGATAGTGAGCAGTTCTTC
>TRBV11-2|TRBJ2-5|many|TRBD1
CASSLQGARGTGWETQYF
TGTGCCAGCAGCTTACAGGGGGCGAGGGGGACTGGTTGGGAGACCCAGTACTTC
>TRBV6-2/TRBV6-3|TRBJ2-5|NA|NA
CASRHPASQETQYF
TGTGCCAGCAGGCACCCGGCTTCCCAAGAGACCCAGTACTTC
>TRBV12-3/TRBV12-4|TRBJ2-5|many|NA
CASSRRVGGQETQYF
TGTGCCAGCAGTCGCCGGGTCGGGGGACAAGAGACCCAGTACTTC
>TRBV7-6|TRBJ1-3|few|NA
CASSLFKGSGNTIYF
TGTGCCAGCAGCTTATTCAAGGGAAGTGGAAACACCATATATTTT
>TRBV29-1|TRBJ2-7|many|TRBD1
CSVEGSLGQGIYEQYF
TGCAGCGTTGAAGGTTCCTTGGGACAGGGGATTTACGAGCAGTACTTC
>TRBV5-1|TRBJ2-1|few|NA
CASSLARTRGSYNEQFF
TGCGCCAGCAGCTTGGCCCGGACACGAGGCTCCTACAATGAGCAGTTCTTC
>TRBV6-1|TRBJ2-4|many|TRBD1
CASSERGDSALAKNIQYF
TGTGCCAGCAGTGAAAGAGGGGACAGCGCCCTAGCCAAAAACATTCAGTACTTC
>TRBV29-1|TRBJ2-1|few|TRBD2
CSVERAGGPHNEQFF
TGCAGCGTTGAACGAGCGGGAGGGCCCCACAATGAGCAGTTCTTC
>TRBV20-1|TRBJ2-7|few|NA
CSARDLVEVYYEQYF
TGCAGTGCTAGAGATTTGGTGGAAGTGTACTACGAGCAGTACTTC